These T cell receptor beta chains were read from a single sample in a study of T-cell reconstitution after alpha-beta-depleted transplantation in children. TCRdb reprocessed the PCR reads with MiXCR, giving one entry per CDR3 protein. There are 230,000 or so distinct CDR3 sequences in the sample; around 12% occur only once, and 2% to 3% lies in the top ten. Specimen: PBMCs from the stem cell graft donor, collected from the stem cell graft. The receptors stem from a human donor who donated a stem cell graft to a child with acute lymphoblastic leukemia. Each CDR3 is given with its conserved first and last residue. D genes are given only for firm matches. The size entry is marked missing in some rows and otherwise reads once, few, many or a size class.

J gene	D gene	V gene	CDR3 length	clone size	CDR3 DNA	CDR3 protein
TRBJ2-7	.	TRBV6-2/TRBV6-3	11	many	TGTGCCAGCAGCGGCTCCTACGAGCAGTACTTC	CASSGSYEQYF
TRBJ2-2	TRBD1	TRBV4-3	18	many	TGCGCCAGCAGCGCACGGCCGGGACAGGGAAGTCACACCGGGGAGCTGTTTTTT	CASSARPGQGSHTGELFF
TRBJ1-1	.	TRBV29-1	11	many	TGCAGCGTTGAGGTCAGCACTGAAGCTTTCTTT	CSVEVSTEAFF
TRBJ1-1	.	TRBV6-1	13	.	TGTGCCAGCAGGCTAACGGGGGGCACTGAAGCTTTCTTT	CASRLTGGTEAFF
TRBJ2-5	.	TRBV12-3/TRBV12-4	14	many	TGTGCCAGCACCTTGGGGCGGCGGGGAGAGACCCAGTACTTC	CASTLGRRGETQYF
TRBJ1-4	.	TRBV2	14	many	TGTGCCAGCAGTGTTTACTCCACCCATGAAAAACTGTTTTTT	CASSVYSTHEKLFF
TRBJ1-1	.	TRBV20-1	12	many	TGCAGTGCTAGAGATCTGGACACTGAAGCTTTCTTT	CSARDLDTEAFF
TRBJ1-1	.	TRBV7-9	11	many	TGTGCCAGCAGAGAGGGACGAAAGGCTTTCTTT	CASREGRKAFF
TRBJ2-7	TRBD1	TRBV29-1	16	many	TGCAGCGTTGAAGATCCCGCGGGGACAGGGCTCTACGAGCAGTACTTC	CSVEDPAGTGLYEQYF
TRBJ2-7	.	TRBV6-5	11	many	TGTGCCAGCAGTTACAGGGGGGAGCAGTACTTC	CASSYRGEQYF
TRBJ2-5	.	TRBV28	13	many	TGTGCCAGCAGTTCAGCGATGAAAGAGACCCAGTACTTC	CASSSAMKETQYF
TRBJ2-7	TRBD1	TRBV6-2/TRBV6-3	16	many	TGTGCCAGCAGTTACCTCCGGGACAGGGTTTCCTACGAGCAGTACTTC	CASSYLRDRVSYEQYF
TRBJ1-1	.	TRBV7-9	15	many	TGTGCCAGCAGTCCCCCGGGACTCCAGAACACTGAAGCTTTCTTT	CASSPPGLQNTEAFF
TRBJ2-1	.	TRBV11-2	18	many	TGTGCCAGCAGCTTAGATACTACTCCCCAGAGCTCCTACAATGAGCAGTTCTTC	CASSLDTTPQSSYNEQFF
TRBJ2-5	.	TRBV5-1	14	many	TGCGCCAGCAGCCAGATTGGATGGAGGGAGACCCAGTACTTC	CASSQIGWRETQYF
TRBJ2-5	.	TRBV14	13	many	TGTGCCAGCAGCCAAGAGAACCAAGAGACCCAGTACTTC	CASSQENQETQYF
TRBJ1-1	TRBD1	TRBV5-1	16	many	TGCGCCAGCAGCAACTTACAGAGACAGGGGAACACTGAAGCTTTCTTT	CASSNLQRQGNTEAFF
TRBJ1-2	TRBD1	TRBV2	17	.	TGTGCCAGCAGTGAAGCGCAGGGGGGGGGCGCGGACTATGGCTACACCTTC	CASSEAQGGGADYGYTF
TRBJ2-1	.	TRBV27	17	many	TGTGCCAGCAGTCCTGGGGGGAGCGCCGGGCCGCGCCTGGAGCAGTTCTTC	CASSPGGSAGPRLEQFF
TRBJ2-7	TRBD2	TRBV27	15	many	TGTGCCAGCAGGGGGGGAGGAGCGGGAGCTGGCGAGCAGTACTTC	CASRGGGAGAGEQYF
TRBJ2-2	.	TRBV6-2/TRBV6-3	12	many	TGTGCCAGCAGTACAAGGGCCGGGGAGCTGTTTTTT	CASSTRAGELFF
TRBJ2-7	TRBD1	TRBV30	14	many	TGTGCCTGGAGCCAGACAGGGGGCTTCGACGAGCAGTACTTC	CAWSQTGGFDEQYF
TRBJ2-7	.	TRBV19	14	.	TGTGCCAGTAGTTCGGGAAGCCATGACTACGAGCAGTACTTC	CASSSGSHDYEQYF
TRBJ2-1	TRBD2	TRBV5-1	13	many	TGCGCCAGCTGGTCGGGAGGAGGGAATGAGCAGTTCTTC	CASWSGGGNEQFF
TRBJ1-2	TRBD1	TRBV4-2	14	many	TGTGCCAGCAGCCAAGGGACAGGACACTATGGCTACACCTTC	CASSQGTGHYGYTF
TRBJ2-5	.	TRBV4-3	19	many	TGCGCCAGCAGCCAAGAGGCGCAGACGATTTTCCTTTCTCAAGAGACCCAGTACTTC	CASSQEAQTIFLSQETQYF
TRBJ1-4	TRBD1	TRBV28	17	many	TGTGCCAGCAGGGCCGCTCGGGACAGGGGGCGAGGTGAAAAACTGTTTTTT	CASRAARDRGRGEKLFF
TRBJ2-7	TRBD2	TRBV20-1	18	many	TGCAGTGCTAGTGGGATCGGACTAGCGGGGCTGAGCTCCTACGAGCAGTACTTC	CSASGIGLAGLSSYEQYF
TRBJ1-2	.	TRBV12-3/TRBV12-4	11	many	TGTGCCAGCAGTTACGACAAAGGCTACACCTTC	CASSYDKGYTF
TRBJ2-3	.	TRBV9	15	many	TGTGCCAGCAGCCCCCTACAGGGTTGGACAGATACGCAGTATTTT	CASSPLQGWTDTQYF
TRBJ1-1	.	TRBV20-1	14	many	TGCAGTGCGCTTCTCTTCGGTGGGGACACTGAAGCTTTCTTT	CSALLFGGDTEAFF
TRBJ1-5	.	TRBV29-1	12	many	TGCAGCGTTGGGACTCCCAATCAGCCCCAGCATTTT	CSVGTPNQPQHF
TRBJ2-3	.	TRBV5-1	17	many	TGCGCCAGCAGCGACATACTAGGGGGGAAGGCGACAGATACGCAGTATTTT	CASSDILGGKATDTQYF
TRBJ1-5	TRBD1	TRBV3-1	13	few	TGTGCCAGCAGCGCGGGACAGGGGGCGGCCCAGCATTTT	CASSAGQGAAQHF
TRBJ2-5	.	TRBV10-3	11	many	TGTGCCATCAGTGATGACAAGGACCAGTACTTC	CAISDDKDQYF
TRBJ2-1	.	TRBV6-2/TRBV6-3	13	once	TGTGCCAGCAGCTATAAGCAAGACAATGAGCAGTTCTTC	CASSYKQDNEQFF
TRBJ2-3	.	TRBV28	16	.	TGTGCCAGCAGTCCCGCTCGGGCGCGGGGCACAGATACGCAGTATTTT	CASSPARARGTDTQYF
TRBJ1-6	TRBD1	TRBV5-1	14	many	TGCGCCAGCAGCTTGAGCCAGGGGGTCTCACCCCTCCACTTT	CASSLSQGVSPLHF
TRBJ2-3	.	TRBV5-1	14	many	TGCGCCAGCAGCCGGTGGGGTAGCGGAGATACGCAGTATTTT	CASSRWGSGDTQYF
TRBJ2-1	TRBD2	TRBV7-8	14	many	TGTGCCAGCAGCTCAGTAGGCGGGAGGAAGGAGCAGTTCTTC	CASSSVGGRKEQFF
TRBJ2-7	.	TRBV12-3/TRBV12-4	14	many	TGTGCCAGCAGTCACAGGGAGAGCGCCTACGAGCAGTACTTC	CASSHRESAYEQYF
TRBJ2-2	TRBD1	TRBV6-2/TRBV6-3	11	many	TGTGCCAGCAGTCGGACAGGGAAGCTGTTTTTT	CASSRTGKLFF
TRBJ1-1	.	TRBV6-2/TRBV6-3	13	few	TGTGCCAGCAGCGGGACACTGAACACTGAAGCTTTCTTT	CASSGTLNTEAFF
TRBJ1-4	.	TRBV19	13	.	TGTGCCACGACCCGGCAGATTAATGAAAAACTGTTTTTT	CATTRQINEKLFF
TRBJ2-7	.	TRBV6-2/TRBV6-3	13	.	TGTGCCAGCAGTTACGATTCTATCGCAGAGCAGTACTTC	CASSYDSIAEQYF
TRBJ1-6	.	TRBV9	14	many	TGTGCCAGCAGCGTAGAGCTGGCGAGTTCACCCCTCCACTTT	CASSVELASSPLHF
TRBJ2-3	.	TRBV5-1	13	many	TGCGCCAGCAGCTGGACTGGTGGAGATACGCAGTATTTT	CASSWTGGDTQYF
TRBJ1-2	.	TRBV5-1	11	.	TGCGCCAGCTCGGACAGAGGTGGCTACACCTTC	CASSDRGGYTF